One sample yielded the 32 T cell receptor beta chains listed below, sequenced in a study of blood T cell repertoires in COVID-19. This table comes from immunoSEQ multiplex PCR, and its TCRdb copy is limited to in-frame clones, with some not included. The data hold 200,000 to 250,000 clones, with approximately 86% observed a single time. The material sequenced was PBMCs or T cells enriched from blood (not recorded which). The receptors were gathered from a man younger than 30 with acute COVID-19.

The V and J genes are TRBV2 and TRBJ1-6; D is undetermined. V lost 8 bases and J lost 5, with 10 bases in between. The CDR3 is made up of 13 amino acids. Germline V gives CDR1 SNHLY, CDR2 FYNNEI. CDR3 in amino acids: CASRARDNSPLHF. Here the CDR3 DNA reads TGTGCCAGCCGTGCGAGGGATAATTCACCCCTCCACTTT.

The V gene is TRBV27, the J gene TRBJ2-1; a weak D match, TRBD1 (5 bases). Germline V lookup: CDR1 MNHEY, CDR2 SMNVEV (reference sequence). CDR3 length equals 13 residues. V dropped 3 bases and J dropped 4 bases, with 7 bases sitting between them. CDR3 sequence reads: CASSFRTYNEQFF. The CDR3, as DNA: TGTGCCAGCAGTTTTAGGACATACAATGAGCAGTTCTTC.

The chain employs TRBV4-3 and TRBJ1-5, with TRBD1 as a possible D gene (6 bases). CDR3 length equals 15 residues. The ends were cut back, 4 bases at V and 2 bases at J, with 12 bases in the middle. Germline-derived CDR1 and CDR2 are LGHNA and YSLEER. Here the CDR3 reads CASSPRYRGNQPQHF. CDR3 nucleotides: TGCGCCAGCAGCCCTCGTTACAGGGGCAATCAGCCCCAGCATTTT.

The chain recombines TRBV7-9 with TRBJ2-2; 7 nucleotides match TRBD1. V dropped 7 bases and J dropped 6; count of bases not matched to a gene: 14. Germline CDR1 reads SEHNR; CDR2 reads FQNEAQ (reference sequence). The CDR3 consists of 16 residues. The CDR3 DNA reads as TGTGCCAGCACCCCGGGACAGTGGGGACGAGCCGGGGAGCTGTTTTTT. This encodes CASTPGQWGRAGELFF.

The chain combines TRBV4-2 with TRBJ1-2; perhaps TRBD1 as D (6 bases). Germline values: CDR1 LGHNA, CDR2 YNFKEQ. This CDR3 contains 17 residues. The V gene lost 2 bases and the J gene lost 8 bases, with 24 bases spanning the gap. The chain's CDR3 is CASSQSMATQGSGGYTF. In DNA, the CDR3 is TGTGCCAGCAGCCAAAGCATGGCAACACAGGGAAGTGGAGGCTACACCTTC.

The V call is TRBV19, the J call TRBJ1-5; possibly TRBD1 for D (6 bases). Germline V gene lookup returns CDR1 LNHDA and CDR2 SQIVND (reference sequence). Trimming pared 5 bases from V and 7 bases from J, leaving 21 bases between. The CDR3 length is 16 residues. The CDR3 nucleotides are TGTGCCAGTAGTCGATTTTTCAGGGGAGCGGGGCAGCCCCAGCATTTT. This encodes CASSRFFRGAGQPQHF.

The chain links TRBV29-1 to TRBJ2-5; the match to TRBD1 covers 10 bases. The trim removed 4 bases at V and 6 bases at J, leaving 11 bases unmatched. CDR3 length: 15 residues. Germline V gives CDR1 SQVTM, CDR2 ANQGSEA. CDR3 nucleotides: TGCAGCGTTGCCCCACCGGACAGGGGGATTCAGACCCAGTACTTC. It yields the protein CSVAPPDRGIQTQYF. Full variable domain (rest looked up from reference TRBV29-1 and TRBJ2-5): SAVISQKPSRDICQRGTSLTIQCQVDSQVTMMFWYRQQPGQSLTLIATANQGSEATYESGFVIDKFPISRPNLTFSTLTVSNMSPEDSSIYLCSVAPPDRGIQTQYFGPGTRLLVL.

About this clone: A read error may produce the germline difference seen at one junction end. CDR3 protein: CASSLAGAGDAQYF. The CDR3 DNA follows: TGTGCCAGCAGCTTAGCGGGGGCAGGAGATGCGCAGTATTTT. This chain links TRBV7-6 with TRBJ2-3; D is perhaps TRBD1 (6 bases). Germline V gene sequence: CDR1 SGHVS, CDR2 FNYEAQ. CDR3 size: 14 residues.

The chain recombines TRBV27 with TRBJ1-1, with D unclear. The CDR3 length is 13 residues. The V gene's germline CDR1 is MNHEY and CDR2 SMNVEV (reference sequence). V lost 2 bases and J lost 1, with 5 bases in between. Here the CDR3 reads CASSLGGNTEAFF. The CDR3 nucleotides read TGTGCCAGCAGTTTAGGCGGGAACACTGAAGCTTTCTTT.

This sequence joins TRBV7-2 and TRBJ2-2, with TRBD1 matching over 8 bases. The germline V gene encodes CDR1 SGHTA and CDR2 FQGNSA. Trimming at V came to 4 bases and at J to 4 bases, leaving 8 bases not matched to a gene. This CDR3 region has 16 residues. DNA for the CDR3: TGTGCCAGCAGCTACGCAGGGGGCGCGAGCACCGGGGAGCTGTTTTTT. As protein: CASSYAGGASTGELFF.

The CDR3 region is CASSPPAWSRDNQPQHF. The CDR3 DNA sequence: TGTGCCAGCTCACCACCGGCATGGTCCAGGGACAATCAGCCCCAGCATTTT. The J gene is TRBJ1-5, the V gene TRBV18; tentative D call: TRBD1 (5 bases). Trimming left V 0 bases short and J 3 bases short, with 15 bases between. Germline V CDR1 and CDR2: KGHSH, LQKENI. The CDR3 spans 17 residues.

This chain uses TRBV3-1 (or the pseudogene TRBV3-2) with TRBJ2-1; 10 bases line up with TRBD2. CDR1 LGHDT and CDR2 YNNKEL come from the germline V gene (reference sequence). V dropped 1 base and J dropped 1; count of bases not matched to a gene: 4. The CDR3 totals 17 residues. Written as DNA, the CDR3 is TGTGCCAGCAGCCAAGTTCCAGCGGGAGGGTCCTACAATGAGCAGTTCTTC. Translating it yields CASSQVPAGGSYNEQFF.

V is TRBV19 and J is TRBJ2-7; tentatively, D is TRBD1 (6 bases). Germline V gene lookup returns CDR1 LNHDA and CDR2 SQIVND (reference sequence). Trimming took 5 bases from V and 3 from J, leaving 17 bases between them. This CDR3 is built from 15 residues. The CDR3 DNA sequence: TGTGCCAGTAGTGTTACCCCGGACAGCTACTACGAGCAGTACTTC. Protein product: CASSVTPDSYYEQYF.

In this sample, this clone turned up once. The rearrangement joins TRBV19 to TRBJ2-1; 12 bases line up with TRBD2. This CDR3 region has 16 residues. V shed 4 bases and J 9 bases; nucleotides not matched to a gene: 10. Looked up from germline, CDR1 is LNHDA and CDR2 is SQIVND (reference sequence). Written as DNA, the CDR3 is TGTGCCAGTAGTACTTCGTCTAGCGGGAGGGGGGGTGAGCAGTTCTTC. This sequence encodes CASSTSSSGRGGEQFF.

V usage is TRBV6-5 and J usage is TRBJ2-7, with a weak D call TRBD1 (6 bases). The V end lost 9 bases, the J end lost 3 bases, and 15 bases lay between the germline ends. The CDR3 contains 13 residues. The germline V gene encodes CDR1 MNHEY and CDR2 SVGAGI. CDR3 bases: TGTGCCAGTGGGAAGACAGGACTCTACGAGCAGTACTTC. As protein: CASGKTGLYEQYF.

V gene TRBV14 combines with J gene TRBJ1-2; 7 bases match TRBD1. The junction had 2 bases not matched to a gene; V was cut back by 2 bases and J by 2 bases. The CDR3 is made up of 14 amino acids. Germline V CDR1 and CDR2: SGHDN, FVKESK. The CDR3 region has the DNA TGTGCCAGCAGCCAATTACAGGGGAACTATGGCTACACCTTC. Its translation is CASSQLQGNYGYTF.

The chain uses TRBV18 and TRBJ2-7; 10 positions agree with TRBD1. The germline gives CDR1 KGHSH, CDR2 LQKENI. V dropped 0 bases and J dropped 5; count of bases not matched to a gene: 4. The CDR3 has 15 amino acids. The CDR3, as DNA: TGTGCCAGCTCACCACCGACAGGGGGCGGCGACGAGCAGTACTTC. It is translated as CASSPPTGGGDEQYF.

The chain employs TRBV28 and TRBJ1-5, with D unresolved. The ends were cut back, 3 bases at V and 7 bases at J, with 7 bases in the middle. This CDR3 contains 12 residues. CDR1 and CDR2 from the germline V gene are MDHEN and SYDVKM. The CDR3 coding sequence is TGTGCCAGCAGTTTCGGAGGGCAGCCCCAGCATTTT. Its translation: CASSFGGQPQHF.

This CDR3 is CASSQDTPLVAGYYNEQFF. CDR3 nucleotides: TGTGCCAGCAGCCAAGATACCCCCCTAGTAGCGGGATACTACAATGAGCAGTTCTTC. The chain is built from TRBV4-2 and TRBJ2-1; 8 positions match TRBD2. Germline CDR1 LGHNA, CDR2 YNFKEQ. This CDR3 has 19 residues. V trimming: 0 bases; J trimming: 3 bases; junction bases outside the gene matches: 13.

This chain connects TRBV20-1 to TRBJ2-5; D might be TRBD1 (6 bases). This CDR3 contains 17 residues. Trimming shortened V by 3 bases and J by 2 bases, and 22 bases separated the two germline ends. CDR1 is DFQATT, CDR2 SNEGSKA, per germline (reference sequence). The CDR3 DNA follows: TGCAGTGCTAGTGGCCTAGCAGGGGCCGATGGACAAGAGACCCAGTACTTC. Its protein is CSASGLAGADGQETQYF.

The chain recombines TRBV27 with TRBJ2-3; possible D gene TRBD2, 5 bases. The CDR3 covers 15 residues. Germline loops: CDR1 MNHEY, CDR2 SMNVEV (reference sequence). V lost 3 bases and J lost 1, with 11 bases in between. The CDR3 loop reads CASSFQTKGTDTQYF. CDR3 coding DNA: TGTGCCAGCAGTTTTCAGACTAAGGGCACAGATACGCAGTATTTT.

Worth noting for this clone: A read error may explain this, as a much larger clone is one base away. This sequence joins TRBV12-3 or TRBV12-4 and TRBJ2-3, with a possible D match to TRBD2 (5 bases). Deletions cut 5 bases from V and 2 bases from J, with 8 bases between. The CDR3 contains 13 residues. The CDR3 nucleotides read TGTGCCAGCAGTGTCCGGGACACAGATACGCAGTATTTT. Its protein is CASSVRDTDTQYF.

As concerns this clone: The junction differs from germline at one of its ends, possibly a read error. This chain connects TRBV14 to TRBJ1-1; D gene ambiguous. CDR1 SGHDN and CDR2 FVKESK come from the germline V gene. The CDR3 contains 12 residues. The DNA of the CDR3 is TGTGCCAGCAGCCAAGATGCAGATGAGGTCCTCTTT. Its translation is CASSQDADEVLF.

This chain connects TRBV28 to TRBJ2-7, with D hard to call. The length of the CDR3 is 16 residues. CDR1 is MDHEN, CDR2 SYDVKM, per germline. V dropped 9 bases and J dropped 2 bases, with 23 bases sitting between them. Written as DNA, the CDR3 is TGTGCCAGTCTCCGATCGCGAGCCAACCTCCCCTACGAGCAGTACTTC. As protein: CASLRSRANLPYEQYF.

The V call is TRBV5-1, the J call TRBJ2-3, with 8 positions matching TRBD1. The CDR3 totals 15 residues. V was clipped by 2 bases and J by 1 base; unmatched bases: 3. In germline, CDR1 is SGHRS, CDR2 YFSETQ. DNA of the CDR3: TGCGCCAGCAGCTTTCAGGGGGCGGGCACAGATACGCAGTATTTT. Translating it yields CASSFQGAGTDTQYF.

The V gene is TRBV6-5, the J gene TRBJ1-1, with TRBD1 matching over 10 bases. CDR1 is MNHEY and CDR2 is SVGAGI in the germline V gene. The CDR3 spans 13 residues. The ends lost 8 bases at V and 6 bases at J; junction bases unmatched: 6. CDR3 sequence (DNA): TGTGCCAGCTATGGGACAGGGGAACCTGAAGCTTTCTTT. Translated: CASYGTGEPEAFF.

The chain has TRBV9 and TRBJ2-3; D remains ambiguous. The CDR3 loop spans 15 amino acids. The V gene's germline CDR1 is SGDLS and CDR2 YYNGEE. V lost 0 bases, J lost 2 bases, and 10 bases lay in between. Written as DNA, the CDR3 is TGTGCCAGCAGCGTAGACCAGAGGTCCACAGATACGCAGTATTTT. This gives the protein CASSVDQRSTDTQYF.

CDR3 sequence (DNA): TGTGCCAGCAGTTCCGAGCGGGTAATGGAAGAGACCCAGTACTTC. Translated, it gives CASSSERVMEETQYF. The genes are TRBV28 and TRBJ2-5; TRBD2 might be the D (6 bases). The germline V and J ends were trimmed by 4 bases and 3 bases, with 15 bases remaining between them. Germline V gene sequence: CDR1 MDHEN, CDR2 SYDVKM. The CDR3 totals 15 residues.

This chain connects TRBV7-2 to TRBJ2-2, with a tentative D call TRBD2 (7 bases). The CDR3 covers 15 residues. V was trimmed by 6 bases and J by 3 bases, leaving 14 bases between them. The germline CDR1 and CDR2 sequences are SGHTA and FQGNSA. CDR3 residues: CASRRRGLYTGELFF. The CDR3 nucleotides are TGTGCCAGCAGGCGCAGGGGACTATACACCGGGGAGCTGTTTTTT.

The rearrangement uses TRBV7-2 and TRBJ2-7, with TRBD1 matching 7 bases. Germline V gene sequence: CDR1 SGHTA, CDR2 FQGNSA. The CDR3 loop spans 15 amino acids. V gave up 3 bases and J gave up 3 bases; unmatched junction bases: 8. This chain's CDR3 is CASSLGQGEIYEQYF. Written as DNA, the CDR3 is TGTGCCAGCAGCTTGGGGCAGGGGGAAATCTACGAGCAGTACTTC.

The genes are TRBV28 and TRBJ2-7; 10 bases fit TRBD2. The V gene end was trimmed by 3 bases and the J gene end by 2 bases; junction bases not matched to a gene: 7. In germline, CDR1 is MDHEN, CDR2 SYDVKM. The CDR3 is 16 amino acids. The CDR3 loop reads CASSFHVLAGAYEQYF. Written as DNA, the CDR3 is TGTGCCAGCAGTTTCCACGTTCTAGCGGGAGCCTACGAGCAGTACTTC.

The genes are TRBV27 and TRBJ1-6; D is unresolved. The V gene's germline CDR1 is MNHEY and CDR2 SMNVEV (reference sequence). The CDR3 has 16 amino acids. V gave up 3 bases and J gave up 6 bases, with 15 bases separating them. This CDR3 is CASSFREPGSNSPLHF. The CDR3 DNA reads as TGTGCCAGCAGTTTCCGGGAGCCGGGTTCTAATTCACCCCTCCACTTT.